A single sample gave rise to the 27 T cell receptor beta chains below, sequenced in a study of identical twins. TCRdb reprocessed the 5' RACE reads via MiXCR and lists one record per CDR3 protein. Of 400,000 to 550,000 distinct CDR3 sequences in the sample, 20% to 25% were seen once. The sample was also reused in another study, on T cells expressing NK-cell markers.

The sample was CD4+ T cells sorted from blood. These receptors were taken from a woman aged 18-29 years in good health.

The chain combines TRBV10-3 with TRBJ1-2, with D maybe TRBD1 (6 bases). There are 13 residues in the CDR3. Germline values: CDR1 ENHRY, CDR2 SYGVKD. The V end lost 8 bases, the J end lost 2 bases, and 12 bases lay between the germline ends. Here the CDR3 reads CAIFSTGNYGYTF. CDR3 DNA: TGTGCCATCTTCTCGACAGGCAACTATGGCTACACCTTC.

There are a few counts of this clonotype. The J gene is TRBJ1-6, the V gene TRBV3-1, with unresolved D. CDR1 is LGHDT and CDR2 is YNNKEL in the germline V gene (reference sequence). V was cut by 6 bases and J by 3 bases, with 9 bases left in between. The CDR3 has 14 residues. The CDR3 region has the DNA TGTGCCAGCAGATCCGGGAGCTATAATTCACCCCTCCACTTT. It codes for CASRSGSYNSPLHF. Combining the CDR3 with reference TRBV3-1 and TRBJ1-6 gives the whole variable domain DTAVSQTPKYLVTQMGNDKSIKCEQNLGHDTMYWYKQDSKKFLKIMFSYNNKELIINETVPNRFSPKSPDKAHLNLHINSLELGDSAVYFCASRSGSYNSPLHFGNGTRLTVT.

This clonotype has more than one count but fewer than ten. This chain links TRBV7-2 with TRBJ2-1; D gene ambiguous. This CDR3 is 13 amino acids long. Germline-derived CDR1 and CDR2 are SGHTA and FQGNSA. V gave up 5 bases and J gave up 5 bases, with 10 bases separating them. CDR3 DNA sequence: TGTGCCAGCAGCCTCACTACCCACAATGAGCAGTTCTTC. It codes for CASSLTTHNEQFF.

The chain combines TRBV11-2 with TRBJ2-1; 10 bases line up with TRBD2. CDR3 length equals 19 residues. The germline V gene has CDR1 SGHAT and CDR2 FQNNGV. V shed 2 bases, J shed 4 bases, and the junction held 14 bases outside the gene matches. The CDR3 DNA reads TGTGCCAGCAGCTTAAAGGGGACGGCAGGACTAGCGGTATACAATGAGCAGTTCTTC. Translating it yields CASSLKGTAGLAVYNEQFF.

This clonotype was counted only a few times. This rearrangement joins TRBV29-1 to TRBJ2-7; 7 bases line up with TRBD2. The CDR3 has 16 residues. CDR1 and CDR2 (germline): SQVTM, ANQGSEA. J was trimmed by 0 bases and V by 3 bases; bases with no gene match: 11. CDR3 loop: CSVEGGSIGSSYEQYF. In DNA, the CDR3 is TGCAGCGTTGAGGGGGGGTCGATCGGGAGCTCCTACGAGCAGTACTTC.

The V call is TRBV9, the J call TRBJ1-6, with 8 bases matching TRBD1. The length of the CDR3 is 15 residues. The trim removed 3 bases at V and 9 bases at J, leaving 8 bases unmatched. From germline, CDR1 is SGDLS and CDR2 YYNGEE. CDR3 in amino acids: CASSATTGAASPLHF. CDR3 DNA: TGTGCCAGCAGCGCTACGACAGGGGCGGCTTCACCCCTCCACTTT.

The rearrangement joins TRBV7-8 to TRBJ2-5; D tentatively reads TRBD1 or TRBD2 (6 bases each). V shed 4 bases and J shed 2 bases, with 8 bases lying between them. Germline loops: CDR1 SGHVS, CDR2 FQNEAQ. This CDR3 is 13 amino acids long. This chain's CDR3 is CASSWGAQETQYF. The DNA for the CDR3 is TGTGCCAGCAGCTGGGGGGCGCAAGAGACCCAGTACTTC.

The chain links TRBV12-3 or TRBV12-4 to TRBJ1-2; D ambiguous. V was clipped by 6 bases and J by 1 base, with 12 bases between them. This CDR3 is built from 14 residues. CDR3 nucleotide sequence: TGTGCCAGCAGGGGAACAGCATTTAACTATGGCTACACCTTC. It translates to CASRGTAFNYGYTF.

V and J are TRBV3-1 and TRBJ2-7; D unclear. CDR3 length: 14 residues. The ends were cut back, 2 bases at V and 6 bases at J, with 14 bases in the middle. From germline, CDR1 is LGHDT and CDR2 YNNKEL (reference sequence). The CDR3 DNA reads as TGTGCCAGCAGCCAACCTGGCGAGCTAGGCGAGCAGTACTTC. Its protein is CASSQPGELGEQYF.

This clonotype was observed a few times. The genes are TRBV20-1 and TRBJ2-2; possibly TRBD1 for D (5 bases). CDR1 DFQATT and CDR2 SNEGSKA come from the germline V gene (reference sequence). The V end was cut by 0 bases, the J end by 4 bases, with 18 bases between. This CDR3 is built from 17 residues. CDR3 region: CSARDRYFAGRTGELFF. In nucleotides, the CDR3 is TGCAGTGCTAGAGATAGGTATTTTGCAGGGCGCACCGGGGAGCTGTTTTTT.

The J gene is TRBJ1-4, the V gene TRBV12-3 or TRBV12-4, with a tentative D call TRBD1 (6 bases). There are 14 residues in the CDR3. The V end was cut by 1 base, the J end by 7 bases, with 10 bases between. Written as DNA, the CDR3 is TGTGCCAGCAGTTTAGGGAGGGGGAGTGAAAAACTGTTTTTT. Residues: CASSLGRGSEKLFF.

The chain is built from TRBV13 and TRBJ2-3, with 13 bases matching TRBD2. Germline CDR1 is PRHDT and CDR2 is FYEKMQ (reference sequence). The V gene end was trimmed by 5 bases and the J gene end by 6 bases; junction bases not matched to a gene: 14. This CDR3 has 18 residues. CDR3 bases: TGTGCCAGCAGCCCTCAATGGACTAGCGGGGGCCCACAGGATACGCAGTATTTT. Its protein product is CASSPQWTSGGPQDTQYF.

This clonotype was observed a handful of times. This rearrangement joins TRBV29-1 to TRBJ1-1, with D perhaps TRBD1 (6 bases). V was shortened by 7 bases and J by 0 bases, with 9 bases between the two germline ends. CDR1 is SQVTM and CDR2 is ANQGSEA in the germline V gene. The CDR3 has 12 amino acids. CDR3 residues: CSGTVMNTEAFF. Written as DNA, the CDR3 is TGCAGCGGGACAGTCATGAACACTGAAGCTTTCTTT.

The chain uses TRBV29-1 and TRBJ2-1, with D possibly matching TRBD2 (5 bases). The length of the CDR3 is 14 residues. The V and J ends lost 3 bases and 6 bases respectively, with 15 bases between them. Germline CDR1 is SQVTM and CDR2 is ANQGSEA. CDR3 protein: CSVDAAGRINEQFF. CDR3 nucleotides: TGCAGCGTTGATGCGGCGGGCCGTATCAATGAGCAGTTCTTC.

J is TRBJ2-1 and V is TRBV24-1, with 10 nucleotides matching TRBD2. This CDR3 comprises 14 residues. Germline V CDR1 and CDR2: KGHDR, SFDVKD. V shed 3 bases and J 7 bases; nucleotides not matched to a gene: 2. The CDR3 protein is CATSDGSGRNEQFF. For the CDR3, the DNA is TGTGCCACCAGTGATGGTAGCGGGAGGAATGAGCAGTTCTTC.

This clonotype appeared a few times. V is TRBV9 and J is TRBJ2-1; D unresolved. Between the trimmed V and J ends, which lost 3 bases and 8 bases, there was a span of 9 bases. Looked up from germline, CDR1 is SGDLS and CDR2 is YYNGEE. The CDR3 has 12 amino acids. The CDR3 coding sequence is TGTGCCAGCAGCGCCGGGTTTCATGAGCAGTTCTTC. Amino acids: CASSAGFHEQFF.

The V and J genes are TRBV5-1 and TRBJ2-1; D may be TRBD1 (7 bases). CDR3 length: 16 residues. The V gene's germline CDR1 is SGHRS and CDR2 YFSETQ. V was cut by 4 bases and J by 3 bases, with 17 bases left in between. Written as DNA, the CDR3 is TGCGCCAGCAGCCCAGGCGGGACAGCGGACTACAATGAGCAGTTCTTC. This translates into CASSPGGTADYNEQFF.

There are many counts of this clonotype. The chain employs TRBV6-5 and TRBJ2-7, with D possibly TRBD1 on 6 matching bases. The CDR3 is made up of 11 amino acids. The V gene's germline CDR1 is MNHEY and CDR2 SVGAGI. Trimming left V 7 bases short and J 4 bases short, with 8 bases between. In DNA, the CDR3 is TGTGCCAGCACTACAGGGTACGAGCAGTACTTC. It specifies CASTTGYEQYF.

A few counts support this clonotype. The chain joins TRBV28 to TRBJ1-5; D gene unclear. Trimming cost V 3 bases and J 3 bases, with 6 bases left between them. This CDR3 has 13 residues. Per germline, CDR1 MDHEN and CDR2 SYDVKM. CDR3 DNA: TGTGCCAGCAGTTTGGTCGTCAATCAGCCCCAGCATTTT. Residues: CASSLVVNQPQHF.

In this sample, this clonotype turned up a few times. The J gene is TRBJ2-1, the V gene TRBV20-1; 7 nucleotides match TRBD2. CDR1 and CDR2 from the germline V gene are DFQATT and SNEGSKA (reference sequence). The CDR3 runs to 16 residues. Trimming removed 0 bases from V and 0 bases from J; junction bases left unmatched: 5. The CDR3 region is CSARDPGGSSYNEQFF. Here the CDR3 DNA reads TGCAGTGCTAGAGACCCTGGCGGGAGCTCCTACAATGAGCAGTTCTTC.

The V call is TRBV14, the J call TRBJ2-1; D may correspond to TRBD1 or TRBD2 (6 bases each). Germline V gene lookup returns CDR1 SGHDN and CDR2 FVKESK. The CDR3 length is 14 residues. Trimming shortened V by 1 base and J by 8 bases, and 12 bases separated the two germline ends. Here the CDR3 reads CASSQGSGGDEQFF. Here the CDR3 DNA reads TGTGCCAGCAGCCAAGGGTCCGGGGGCGATGAGCAGTTCTTC.

This chain connects TRBV3-1 to TRBJ2-1; perhaps TRBD2 as D (6 bases). V was cut by 4 bases and J by 12 bases, with 19 bases left in between. Germline V gene lookup returns CDR1 LGHDT and CDR2 YNNKEL (reference sequence). The CDR3 runs to 14 residues. The CDR3 sequence is CASSPWDSPSGQFF. The CDR3 DNA reads TGTGCCAGCAGCCCCTGGGACTCTCCCTCGGGGCAGTTCTTC.

This clonotype came up a few times. The chain joins TRBV30 to TRBJ1-5; a possible D gene is TRBD1 (6 bases). The CDR3 is 13 amino acids. V shed 5 bases and J shed 7 bases, with 15 bases lying between them. The germline CDR1 and CDR2 sequences are GTSNPN and SVGIG (reference sequence). The CDR3 spells CAWETGRGQPQHF. Written as DNA, the CDR3 is TGTGCCTGGGAGACAGGCCGGGGGCAGCCCCAGCATTTT. Supplemented by reference TRBV30 and TRBJ1-5, the full variable domain reads SQTIHQWPATLVQPVGSPLSLECTVEGTSNPNLYWYRQAAGRGLQLLFYSVGIGQISSEVPQNLSASRPQDRQFILSSKKLLLSDSGFYLCAWETGRGQPQHFGDGTRLSIL.

This clonotype has just a few counts. CDR3 loop: CASSLYFHARHGYTF. As DNA, the CDR3 is TGTGCCAGCAGTTTATATTTCCATGCGAGACATGGCTACACCTTC. V is TRBV27 and J is TRBJ1-2, with D unclear. CDR1 and CDR2 (germline): MNHEY, SMNVEV (reference sequence). V gave up 1 base and J gave up 6 bases, with 15 bases separating them. The CDR3 runs 15 residues.

In its sample, this clonotype was seen a few times. This sequence joins TRBV10-3 and TRBJ2-6; TRBD1 is a possible D gene (6 bases). Germline V gene data show CDR1 as ENHRY and CDR2 as SYGVKD. The length of the CDR3 is 17 residues. V was clipped by 10 bases and J by 0 bases, with 19 bases between them. CDR3 loop: CATQLSQGHSGANVLTF. The CDR3 coding sequence is TGTGCCACCCAATTGAGCCAGGGACACTCTGGGGCCAACGTCCTGACTTTC.

This chain uses TRBV29-1 with TRBJ1-2, with D possibly being TRBD1 (6 bases). The CDR3 contains 12 residues. Germline values: CDR1 SQVTM, CDR2 ANQGSEA. The ends were cut back, 4 bases at V and 8 bases at J, with 14 bases in the middle. CDR3 amino acids: CSVGTGHGGYTF. The CDR3 DNA reads TGCAGCGTTGGTACGGGACATGGAGGCTACACCTTC.

This clonotype was seen only a few times. The V gene is TRBV25-1, the J gene TRBJ1-5; TRBD1 matches 9 bases. CDR1 is MGHDK and CDR2 is SYGVNS in the germline V gene. This CDR3 has 16 residues. CDR3 sequence: CANDRGEDHRNQPQHF. The CDR3 coding sequence is TGTGCTAACGACAGGGGGGAGGATCATCGCAATCAGCCCCAGCATTTT.